The 22 T cell receptor beta chains reported below all come from one sample, sequenced in a study of siplizumab effects on memory and regulatory T cells. This table comes from immunoSEQ multiplex PCR, and its TCRdb copy is limited to in-frame clones, with some not included. This sample has 90,000 to 110,000 clones, with 90% to 95% found just once. Sequences were obtained from CD4+ T cells sorted from blood. The receptors shown here come from a human donor in good health.

The genes are TRBV19 and TRBJ2-4, with D tentatively TRBD1 or TRBD2 (5 bases each). Per the germline V gene, CDR1 is LNHDA and CDR2 is SQIVND (reference sequence). V dropped 4 bases and J dropped 0 bases, with 13 bases sitting between them. The CDR3 contains 16 residues. The chain's CDR3 is CASSRGKGLAKNIQYF. The CDR3 bases are TGTGCCAGTAGTAGGGGGAAGGGTCTAGCCAAAAACATTCAGTACTTC.

V is TRBV30 and J is TRBJ1-5, with 7 bases aligning to TRBD1. The CDR3 has 14 amino acids. After removal of 1 base from V and 3 bases from J, the junction contained 3 bases not matched to a gene. Germline loops: CDR1 GTSNPN, CDR2 SVGIG (reference sequence). Here the CDR3 reads CAWSGDSHNQPQHF. Here the CDR3 DNA reads TGTGCCTGGAGTGGGGACAGCCACAATCAGCCCCAGCATTTT.

The genes are TRBV19 and TRBJ1-5; no clear D gene. Trimming removed 5 bases at V and 5 bases at J, with 10 bases between. The germline V gene has CDR1 LNHDA and CDR2 SQIVND (reference sequence). CDR3 length: 13 amino acids. The CDR3: CASSPEPDQPQHF. The CDR3, as DNA: TGTGCCAGTAGTCCCGAACCAGATCAGCCCCAGCATTTT.

The V call is TRBV2, the J call TRBJ1-4; D is unclear. The germline V gene has CDR1 SNHLY and CDR2 FYNNEI. Trimming pared 2 bases from V and 7 bases from J, leaving 8 bases between. CDR3 length equals 13 residues. The CDR3 nucleotides are TGTGCCAGCAGTGAACAGGTCGGTGAAAAACTGTTTTTT. Protein: CASSEQVGEKLFF.

Comments on this clone: Its ends do not fully match the called genes, so a read error is possible. The chain links TRBV7-7 to TRBJ2-5, with no clear D. Germline V gene lookup returns CDR1 SSHAT and CDR2 FNYEAQ (reference sequence). This CDR3 is built from 15 residues. CDR3 sequence reads: CASSLAHELGETQYF. CDR3 DNA: TGTGCTAGCAGCTTAGCCCACGAACTTGGGGAGACCCAGTACTTC.

This clone was observed once. The V call is TRBV6-5, the J call TRBJ2-7; 9 bases agree with TRBD1. V shed 6 bases, J shed 3 bases, and the junction held 6 bases outside the gene matches. The CDR3 contains 14 residues. The germline V gene encodes CDR1 MNHEY and CDR2 SVGAGI. The CDR3: CASSPGTGYYEQYF. The CDR3 DNA sequence: TGTGCCAGCAGCCCCGGGACAGGGTACTACGAGCAGTACTTC.

The rearrangement links TRBV7-9 to TRBJ2-5; D is ambiguous. CDR1 and CDR2 from the germline V gene are SEHNR and FQNEAQ (reference sequence). The V end was cut by 0 bases, the J end by 5 bases, with 10 bases between. This CDR3 has 14 amino acids. The CDR3 sequence is CASSLAVGWETQYF. Written as DNA, the CDR3 is TGTGCCAGCAGCTTAGCCGTGGGGTGGGAGACCCAGTACTTC.

The genes are TRBV15 and TRBJ1-2; D not resolved. V was cut by 0 bases and J by 8 bases, with 13 bases left in between. The CDR3 sequence is 14 residues long. CDR1 and CDR2 from the germline V gene are LNHNV and YYDKDF (reference sequence). Here the CDR3 reads CATSRDFDHEGYTF. Written as DNA, the CDR3 is TGTGCCACCAGCAGAGATTTTGACCACGAGGGCTACACCTTC.

This clone was seen a handful of times. This chain uses TRBV27 with TRBJ1-6; TRBD1 is a possible D gene (5 bases). Germline V gives CDR1 MNHEY, CDR2 SMNVEV (reference sequence). The V and J ends lost 4 bases and 9 bases respectively, with 16 bases between them. This CDR3 spans 15 amino acids. The CDR3, as DNA: TGTGCCAGCAGTTCAGGGTCCCATGGCAGTTCACCCCTCCACTTT. This sequence encodes CASSSGSHGSSPLHF.

The chain combines TRBV11-2 with TRBJ2-1; 9 nucleotides match TRBD1. CDR1 is SGHAT, CDR2 FQNNGV, per germline. This CDR3 is 16 amino acids long. Trimming took 4 bases from V and 3 from J; bases not matched to a gene: 7. The CDR3 DNA is TGTGCCAGCAGCTCGAAGTGGGGACAGGGCTACAATGAGCAGTTCTTC. Translated: CASSSKWGQGYNEQFF. Looking up the rest from reference TRBV11-2 and TRBJ2-1 gives the full variable domain: EAGVAQSPRYKIIEKRQSVAFWCNPISGHATLYWYQQILGQGPKLLIQFQNNGVVDDSQLPKDRFSAERLKGVDSTLKIQPAKLEDSAVYLCASSSKWGQGYNEQFFGPGTRLTVL.

The rearrangement links TRBV6-1 to TRBJ2-3, with TRBD2 matching over 14 bases. Per germline, CDR1 MNHNS and CDR2 SASEGT. This CDR3 comprises 16 residues. Germline trimming cut 4 bases from V and 3 bases from J; bases unmatched to any gene: 3. CDR3 nucleotides: TGTGCCAGCAGTGTGACTAGCGGGGGGGGTACAGATACGCAGTATTTT. This translates into CASSVTSGGGTDTQYF.

This clone has a single count. CDR3 DNA: TGTGCCAGCTCACCTTACTCCGGACAGGTCAACAATGAGCAGTTCTTC. As protein: CASSPYSGQVNNEQFF. The rearrangement links TRBV18 to TRBJ2-1, with 7 positions matching TRBD1. Germline values: CDR1 KGHSH, CDR2 LQKENI. With 3 bases clipped from V and 5 bases from J, the junction kept 10 bases outside the gene matches. This CDR3 comprises 16 residues. The full variable domain, its missing parts supplied by reference TRBV18 and TRBJ2-1, is NAGVMQNPRHLVRRRGQEARLRCSPMKGHSHVYWYRQLPEEGLKFMVYLQKENIIDESGMPKERFSAEFPKEGPSILRIQQVVRGDSAAYFCASSPYSGQVNNEQFFGPGTRLTVL.

This sequence joins TRBV6-5 and TRBJ2-7, with 9 positions matching TRBD2. The germline V gene encodes CDR1 MNHEY and CDR2 SVGAGI. The V gene end was trimmed by 5 bases and the J gene end by 2 bases; junction bases not matched to a gene: 4. The CDR3 is made up of 14 amino acids. CDR3 sequence (DNA): TGTGCCAGCAGTAGCGGGGGGCTCACCTACGAGCAGTACTTC. Translating gives CASSSGGLTYEQYF.

The J gene is TRBJ1-1, the V gene TRBV5-1; 8 nucleotides align to TRBD1. Germline CDR1 SGHRS, CDR2 YFSETQ. Trimming removed 4 bases from V and 1 base from J; junction bases left unmatched: 9. The CDR3 has 16 residues. The CDR3 region has the DNA TGCGCCAGCAGCCCACACGGACAGGGAGGGAACACTGAAGCTTTCTTT. Its protein product is CASSPHGQGGNTEAFF.

The chain is built from TRBV4-2 and TRBJ1-2; a possible D gene is TRBD1 (6 bases). Germline loops: CDR1 LGHNA, CDR2 YNFKEQ. Trimming removed 0 bases from V and 4 bases from J, with 6 bases in between. This CDR3 contains 13 residues. CDR3 protein: CASSQEDSYGYTF. The CDR3 nucleotides are TGTGCCAGCAGCCAAGAGGACAGCTATGGCTACACCTTC.

CDR3 in amino acids: CASSEARRMNTEAFF. CDR3 DNA: TGTGCCAGCAGTGAAGCAAGACGAATGAACACTGAAGCTTTCTTT. J is TRBJ1-1 and V is TRBV6-1; D gene uncertain. Trimming took 0 bases from V and 0 from J, leaving 8 bases between them. Germline-derived CDR1 and CDR2 are MNHNS and SASEGT. This CDR3 comprises 15 residues.

V and J are TRBV18 and TRBJ2-6; 9 nucleotides line up with TRBD1. The junction had 10 bases not matched to a gene; V was cut back by 5 bases and J by 2 bases. The germline CDR1 and CDR2 sequences are KGHSH and LQKENI. The CDR3 has 18 amino acids. DNA for the CDR3: TGTGCCAGCTCATCCCGGGACAGGGTATTAGCTGGGGCCAACGTCCTGACTTTC. Translated: CASSSRDRVLAGANVLTF.

The V gene is TRBV6-5, the J gene TRBJ2-5, with 7 bases matching TRBD1. CDR3 length: 13 residues. V was clipped by 6 bases and J by 5 bases; unmatched bases: 6. Germline V gene lookup returns CDR1 MNHEY and CDR2 SVGAGI. The CDR3 is CASRRQGPETQYF. The DNA of the CDR3 is TGTGCCAGCAGACGACAGGGTCCGGAGACCCAGTACTTC.

The chain carries TRBV6-5 and TRBJ2-7; maybe TRBD1 (5 bases). Germline V CDR1 and CDR2: MNHEY, SVGAGI. V was pared by 5 bases and J by 4 bases, with 12 bases between. CDR3 size: 13 residues. For the CDR3, the DNA is TGTGCCAGCAGTGACCCCCAGGGATACGAGCAGTACTTC. It codes for CASSDPQGYEQYF.

This clone was seen once. The V call is TRBV5-1, the J call TRBJ2-1; 15 nucleotides line up with TRBD2. The trim removed 4 bases at V and 3 bases at J, leaving 5 bases unmatched. This CDR3 spans 17 amino acids. From germline, CDR1 is SGHRS and CDR2 YFSETQ. This CDR3 is CASSPGLAGGLYNEQFF. The DNA for the CDR3 is TGCGCCAGCAGCCCGGGACTAGCGGGAGGCCTCTACAATGAGCAGTTCTTC.

The rearrangement joins TRBV29-1 to TRBJ2-7; D gene uncertain. The CDR3 runs to 11 residues. V was pared by 3 bases and J by 5 bases, with 8 bases between. Germline lookup yields CDR1 SQVTM and CDR2 ANQGSEA. CDR3 amino acids: CSVESRDEQYF. CDR3 DNA sequence: TGCAGCGTTGAGTCCCGGGACGAGCAGTACTTC.

The CDR3 loop reads CASSPHRAGGYTF. The CDR3, as DNA: TGTGCCAGCAGCCCTCATCGGGCGGGGGGCTACACCTTC. V is TRBV27 and J is TRBJ1-2; no reliable D call. The CDR3 covers 13 residues. V lost 6 bases and J 8 bases, leaving 16 bases between the germline ends. Per the germline V gene, CDR1 is MNHEY and CDR2 is SMNVEV (reference sequence).